Here is one T cell receptor beta chain with its context. The data were taken from a study of blood T cell repertoires in COVID-19. V dropped 3 bases and J dropped 9; count of bases not matched to a gene: 10. Germline V gene lookup returns CDR1 WNHNN and CDR2 SYGVQD (reference sequence). This CDR3 comprises 16 residues. Method: immunoSEQ multiplex PCR; TCRdb's copy keeps in-frame clones and lacks some. Seen here are 90,000 to 120,000 clones, about nine tenths observed once, and the top ten hold roughly 6.6%. The receptor comes from a man aged 50 to 59 with active or convalescent COVID-19. Sequencing was performed on peripheral blood. The chain links TRBV10-1 to TRBJ2-1, with TRBD2 identical over 11 bases. The CDR3 sequence: CASSDSSGRLGGEQFF. DNA for the CDR3: TGCGCCAGCAGTGATTCTAGCGGGAGGCTTGGGGGTGAGCAGTTCTTC.